The 31 T cell receptor beta chains below were found in one sample sequenced in a study of blood T cell repertoires in COVID-19. The assay was immunoSEQ multiplex PCR, and TCRdb's table has in-frame clones only and misses some. The data contain around 190,000 clones, approximately 86% of them singletons. What was sequenced was peripheral blood. These receptors were taken from a man aged 45-65 years with active or convalescent COVID-19.

The J gene is TRBJ1-1, the V gene TRBV25-1; 7 positions match TRBD1. Germline-derived CDR1 and CDR2 are MGHDK and SYGVNS. V was clipped by 5 bases and J by 11 bases; unmatched bases: 11. This CDR3 has 13 amino acids. The DNA for the CDR3 is TGTGCCAGCAGTACAGGGGCCACAGGGTATGCTTTCTTT. It specifies CASSTGATGYAFF.

This clone occurred a few times. The CDR3 spells CASSSTRRTGEGDGYTF. The CDR3 DNA reads as TGTGCCAGCAGCTCAACCCGACGGACAGGGGAGGGAGATGGCTACACCTTC. The chain recombines TRBV7-9 with TRBJ1-2; 9 nucleotides match TRBD1. Germline CDR1 and CDR2: SEHNR and FQNEAQ (reference sequence). The CDR3 is 17 residues long. V shed 4 bases and J 6 bases; nucleotides not matched to a gene: 15.

V is TRBV27 and J is TRBJ1-2; the match to TRBD1 covers 7 bases. The CDR3 covers 15 residues. In germline, CDR1 is MNHEY, CDR2 SMNVEV (reference sequence). Trimming cost V 8 bases and J 2 bases; bases outside gene matches: 11. The CDR3 is CASPRSGGQNYGYTF. The CDR3 nucleotides are TGTGCCAGCCCCCGTTCAGGGGGTCAGAACTATGGCTACACCTTC.

The J gene is TRBJ2-7, the V gene TRBV27; tentatively, D is TRBD1 (6 bases). The length of the CDR3 is 19 residues. Germline V gene sequence: CDR1 MNHEY, CDR2 SMNVEV (reference sequence). V gave up 8 bases and J gave up 4 bases, with 33 bases separating them. CDR3 residues: CASGHPGSRDTLGEYEQYF. The CDR3 DNA reads TGTGCCAGCGGTCACCCGGGGAGTCGGGACACCCTAGGAGAATACGAGCAGTACTTC.

This clone was found a few times. The chain couples TRBV2 to TRBJ2-7, with 10 nucleotides matching TRBD1. Germline loops: CDR1 SNHLY, CDR2 FYNNEI. V lost 6 bases to trimming and J lost 10 bases; unmatched junction nucleotides: 6. This CDR3 has 12 residues. CDR3 coding DNA: TGTGCCAGCAGAGCCGGGACAGGGGACCAGTACTTC. Translated: CASRAGTGDQYF.

The chain has TRBV28 and TRBJ1-2; tentatively, D is TRBD1 (5 bases). Deletions cut 9 bases from V and 0 bases from J, with 11 bases between. The V gene's germline CDR1 is MDHEN and CDR2 SYDVKM. The CDR3 has 13 residues. The CDR3 nucleotides are TGTGCCAGTTCGGACATAGCTAACTATGGCTACACCTTC. Translating it yields CASSDIANYGYTF.

This chain uses TRBV27 with TRBJ1-2; D is uncertain. This CDR3 spans 14 amino acids. Germline CDR1 is MNHEY and CDR2 is SMNVEV (reference sequence). The germline V and J ends were trimmed by 0 bases and 8 bases, with 13 bases remaining between them. The CDR3 protein is CASSLSEGSGGYTF. The DNA for the CDR3 is TGTGCCAGCAGTTTATCGGAGGGCTCGGGGGGCTACACCTTC.

This clone came up once. The gene calls are TRBV6-5 and TRBJ2-3; no reliable D call. There are 12 residues in the CDR3. Trimming pared 4 bases from V and 6 bases from J, leaving 8 bases between. Looked up from germline, CDR1 is MNHEY and CDR2 is SVGAGI. The CDR3 DNA reads TGTGCCAGCAGTTCCTTTTTGGATACGCAGTATTTT. Its protein is CASSSFLDTQYF.

This sequence joins TRBV3-1 (or the pseudogene TRBV3-2) and TRBJ1-5, with D hard to call. Trimming shortened V by 3 bases and J by 6 bases, and 12 bases separated the two germline ends. The CDR3 totals 14 residues. The germline V gene has CDR1 LGHDT and CDR2 YNNKEL (reference sequence). Here the CDR3 DNA reads TGTGCCAGCAGCCAGGCCGGGAGGGCTCAGCCCCAGCATTTT. This encodes CASSQAGRAQPQHF.

This rearrangement joins TRBV6-5 to TRBJ1-2; 9 bases match TRBD1. The CDR3 spans 13 residues. Per the germline V gene, CDR1 is MNHEY and CDR2 is SVGAGI. V gave up 6 bases and J gave up 8 bases; unmatched junction bases: 7. In DNA form, the CDR3 reads TGTGCCAGCAGATTGGGACAGGGTGAAGGCTACACCTTC. Protein product: CASRLGQGEGYTF.

This sequence joins TRBV19 and TRBJ1-2, with a tentative D call TRBD1 (6 bases). The CDR3 length is 17 residues. The germline V gene encodes CDR1 LNHDA and CDR2 SQIVND (reference sequence). Trimming stripped 5 bases from V and 5 bases from J, with 24 bases between. CDR3 nucleotides: TGTGCCAGTAGTCCCTACCAGGGGTTGGGGGAGAGGTATGGCTACACCTTC. It specifies CASSPYQGLGERYGYTF. Using reference TRBV19 and TRBJ1-2 for the parts outside the CDR3, the full variable domain is DGGITQSPKYLFRKEGQNVTLSCEQNLNHDAMYWYRQDPGQGLRLIYYSQIVNDFQKGDIAEGYSVSREKKESFPLTVTSAQKNPTAFYLCASSPYQGLGERYGYTFGSGTRLTVV.

In its sample, this clone ranks as medium-sized (0.01 to 0.1%). Other DNA sequences in the same sample also yield this CDR3. The J gene is TRBJ1-2, the V gene TRBV2; D is possibly TRBD1 (6 bases). CDR3 length: 12 residues. CDR1 and CDR2 (germline): SNHLY, FYNNEI. Trimming took 6 bases from V and 2 from J, leaving 7 bases between them. The CDR3 coding sequence is TGTGCCAGCAGGGACAGCAACTATGGCTACACCTTC. This translates into CASRDSNYGYTF. Drawing the rest from reference TRBV2 and TRBJ1-2, the complete variable domain is EPEVTQTPSHQVTQMGQEVILRCVPISNHLYFYWYRQILGQKVEFLVSFYNNEISEKSEIFDDQFSVERPDGSNFTLKIRSTKLEDSAMYFCASRDSNYGYTFGSGTRLTVV.

The chain links TRBV27 to TRBJ2-3; D call uncertain. There are 14 residues in the CDR3. Germline V CDR1 and CDR2: MNHEY, SMNVEV (reference sequence). V shed 5 bases and J shed 2 bases, with 11 bases lying between them. The CDR3 DNA reads as TGTGCCAGCAGTCCTCTCACTTCCACAGATACGCAGTATTTT. The encoded protein is CASSPLTSTDTQYF.

This clone was seen just once. For the CDR3, the DNA is TGCAGCGTACGGACAGGGGACATTCAGTACTTC. This sequence encodes CSVRTGDIQYF. The chain recombines TRBV29-1 with TRBJ2-4, with TRBD1 matching 9 bases. From germline, CDR1 is SQVTM and CDR2 ANQGSEA. V was pared by 6 bases and J by 8 bases, with 2 bases of the junction left unmatched. The CDR3 sequence is 11 residues long.

This clone has more than one count but fewer than ten. The V and J genes are TRBV2 and TRBJ2-5; 14 positions match TRBD2. This CDR3 has 16 amino acids. Germline V gene sequence: CDR1 SNHLY, CDR2 FYNNEI. The trim removed 7 bases at V and 4 bases at J, leaving 8 bases unmatched. CDR3 residues: CASTLTSGRGGETQYF. In DNA form, the CDR3 reads TGTGCCAGCACCCTGACTAGCGGGAGGGGTGGAGAGACCCAGTACTTC.

This chain joins TRBV3-1 (or the pseudogene TRBV3-2) and TRBJ2-1; TRBD2 aligns across 15 bases. CDR1 is LGHDT, CDR2 YNNKEL, per germline (reference sequence). With 4 bases clipped from V and 7 bases from J, the junction kept 2 bases outside the gene matches. The CDR3 consists of 15 residues. DNA for the CDR3: TGTGCCAGCAGCCGGACTAGCGGGGGGGGAAATGAGCAGTTCTTC. Amino acid sequence: CASSRTSGGGNEQFF.

V usage is TRBV7-9 and J usage is TRBJ2-3, with 9 bases identical to TRBD2. The germline V gene has CDR1 SEHNR and CDR2 FQNEAQ (reference sequence). The CDR3 totals 17 residues. Trimming removed 4 bases from V and 1 base from J; junction bases left unmatched: 9. CDR3 in amino acids: CASSYRKRLAGTDTQYF. The DNA for the CDR3 is TGTGCCAGCAGCTACCGAAAACGACTAGCGGGCACAGATACGCAGTATTTT.

The genes are TRBV3-1 (or the pseudogene TRBV3-2) and TRBJ1-4; 8 nucleotides agree with TRBD1. CDR3 length: 14 amino acids. With V trimmed by 6 bases and J by 7 bases, 7 bases remained unmatched. Germline assignment: CDR1 LGHDT and CDR2 YNNKEL (reference sequence). This chain's CDR3 is CASSESGTGEKLFF. CDR3 DNA sequence: TGTGCCAGCAGTGAATCCGGGACAGGTGAAAAACTGTTTTTT.

This chain uses TRBV5-4 with TRBJ2-2; TRBD1 agrees at 9 bases. The CDR3 sequence is 15 residues long. The trim removed 6 bases at V and 2 bases at J, leaving 5 bases unmatched. CDR1 and CDR2 (germline): SGHNT, YYREEE (reference sequence). CDR3 region: CASTTGGKNTGELFF. CDR3 DNA sequence: TGTGCCAGCACGACAGGGGGGAAAAACACCGGGGAGCTGTTTTTT.

This clone was recorded a few times. This chain uses TRBV7-6 with TRBJ1-2, with 10 bases matching TRBD1. Germline V gene data show CDR1 as SGHVS and CDR2 as FNYEAQ. Unmatched junction bases numbered 5, after V lost 4 bases and J lost 3 bases. This CDR3 spans 15 amino acids. The CDR3 region has the DNA TGTGCCAGCAGCTCCTCTGGACAGGGGGACTATGGCTACACCTTC. This translates into CASSSSGQGDYGYTF.

This sequence joins TRBV18 and TRBJ2-5; TRBD1 aligns across 9 bases. Germline CDR1 and CDR2: KGHSH and LQKENI. V was clipped by 3 bases and J by 4 bases; unmatched bases: 6. There are 15 residues in the CDR3. As DNA, the CDR3 is TGTGCCAGCTCACCGCGACAGGGGGGAGGAGAGACCCAGTACTTC. As protein: CASSPRQGGGETQYF.

This CDR3 is CASSSGTETYEQYF. CDR3 sequence (DNA): TGTGCCAGCAGTTCAGGGACAGAAACCTACGAGCAGTACTTC. The chain carries TRBV28 and TRBJ2-7, with 7 nucleotides matching TRBD1. The germline V gene has CDR1 MDHEN and CDR2 SYDVKM. With V trimmed by 4 bases and J by 2 bases, 5 bases remained unmatched. This CDR3 contains 14 residues.

The chain joins TRBV7-2 to TRBJ2-5; the D gene is possibly TRBD1 (6 bases). This CDR3 has 19 residues. Trimming pared 3 bases from V and 1 base from J, leaving 24 bases between. CDR1 and CDR2 from the germline V gene are SGHTA and FQGNSA. The CDR3 coding sequence is TGTGCCAGCAGCTTCTCCTTACGGCAGGGGACGGGTTTCCAAGAGACCCAGTACTTC. Translating gives CASSFSLRQGTGFQETQYF.

The V call is TRBV12-5, the J call TRBJ2-7; possibly TRBD1 for D (6 bases). Between the trimmed V and J ends, which lost 5 bases and 3 bases, there was a span of 17 bases. CDR3 length: 15 amino acids. In germline, CDR1 is LGHNT, CDR2 FRNRAP. CDR3 region: CASGTSYRDVYEQYF. The CDR3 coding sequence is TGTGCTAGTGGTACCTCCTACAGGGACGTCTACGAGCAGTACTTC.

The V and J genes are TRBV28 and TRBJ2-7, with TRBD2 as a possible D gene (7 bases). This CDR3 is 16 amino acids long. Trimming shortened V by 6 bases and J by 8 bases, and 26 bases separated the two germline ends. Germline CDR1 reads MDHEN; CDR2 reads SYDVKM. The CDR3 loop is CASRASRGASRSKQYF. CDR3 DNA: TGTGCCAGCAGGGCAAGCCGGGGGGCGAGTCGTTCCAAGCAGTACTTC.

The J gene is TRBJ2-3, the V gene TRBV5-6, with a weak D call TRBD2 (7 bases). This CDR3 is 16 amino acids long. V dropped 5 bases and J dropped 2 bases, with 18 bases sitting between them. Germline-derived CDR1 and CDR2 are SGHDT and YYEEEE. CDR3 coding DNA: TGTGCCAGCAGGCATACGGGGGGCCGATACACAGATACGCAGTATTTT. It codes for CASRHTGGRYTDTQYF.

The chain links TRBV12-3 or TRBV12-4 to TRBJ1-1; 9 positions agree with TRBD1. CDR3 length equals 13 residues. V shed 6 bases, J shed 8 bases, and the junction held 7 bases outside the gene matches. The CDR3 region is CASRPRDRAEAFF. The CDR3 coding sequence is TGTGCCAGCAGGCCCCGGGACAGGGCGGAAGCTTTCTTT.

V and J are TRBV29-1 and TRBJ1-1; D is perhaps TRBD1 (6 bases). Per the germline V gene, CDR1 is SQVTM and CDR2 is ANQGSEA. The CDR3 has 14 amino acids. With 3 bases removed from V and 5 bases from J, the gap between germline ends came to 16 bases. The CDR3 loop reads CSVDRSGVGTEAFF. The CDR3 DNA is TGCAGCGTTGATAGGTCAGGGGTAGGAACTGAAGCTTTCTTT.

This sequence joins TRBV29-1 and TRBJ2-5; D may be TRBD2 (5 bases). This CDR3 is 10 amino acids long. Germline V gene lookup returns CDR1 SQVTM and CDR2 ANQGSEA. CDR3: CSGEQETQYF. CDR3 coding DNA: TGCAGTGGGGAGCAAGAGACCCAGTACTTC.

The rearrangement uses TRBV4-3 and TRBJ2-1; 9 bases fit TRBD2. J gave up 7 bases and V 0 bases, and 7 bases lay outside the gene matches. The CDR3 sequence is 16 residues long. CDR1 and CDR2 (germline): LGHNA, YSLEER. The CDR3 is CASSQDSAGGPNEQFF. In DNA form, the CDR3 reads TGCGCCAGCAGCCAAGATTCGGCGGGGGGGCCGAATGAGCAGTTCTTC.

The J gene is TRBJ2-7, the V gene TRBV5-4, with D possibly matching TRBD1 (6 bases). Germline lookup yields CDR1 SGHNT and CDR2 YYREEE (reference sequence). CDR3 length: 14 residues. V was shortened by 1 base and J by 2 bases, with 10 bases between the two germline ends. The CDR3 here is CASSLTGQPYEQYF. For the CDR3, the DNA is TGTGCCAGCAGCTTGACCGGACAGCCCTACGAGCAGTACTTC.